This record covers a single T cell receptor (beta chain). The data originate from a study of memory CD4+ T cells and cytomegalovirus serostatus. Across the study: This sample comes from healthy Belgian adults, roughly 9 CMV seropositive, approximately 22 seronegative.

The sort gate was single viable CD3+CD4+CD8-CD45RO+ cells for memory CD4+ T cells. Germline V CDR1 and CDR2: SGHRS, YFSETQ. The length of the CDR3 is 18 residues. V dropped 2 bases and J dropped 0 bases, with 15 bases sitting between them. Only in-frame clones appear in the TCRdb table, and some are missing; sequencing was by immunoSEQ multiplex PCR. The data contain around 60,000 clones, 82% of them singletons. The sample taken for sequencing was memory CD4+ T cells from blood. The V and J genes are TRBV5-1 and TRBJ2-6; D is unclear. This TCR derives from an adult in good health and CMV-seronegative. In DNA, the CDR3 is TGCGCCAGCAGCTTCTCCGGGTCCCTTGGCTCTGGGGCCAACGTCCTGACTTTC. This sequence encodes CASSFSGSLGSGANVLTF.